The rows below give T cell receptor beta chains drawn from one sample of a study of shared clonotypes between healthy human individuals. Here immunoSEQ multiplex PCR was the method, and the copy in TCRdb shows in-frame clones only, minus some. This table has about 2.4 million clones, 93% appearing once. Input material: naive CD4+ T cells from PBMCs. The receptor source for this set is a young man in good health. Some clones in this sample may be carry-over from other donors' samples. The CDR3 runs from the conserved cysteine through the conserved F or W. D genes are given only for firm matches. The size field is filled for only some rows; it gives once, few, many or a size class.

j_call clone_size v_call d_call cdr3_nt cdr3_aa
TRBJ2-1 . TRBV20-1 . TGCAGTGCTAGATCTGGTGAGCAGTTCTTC CSARSGEQFF
TRBJ2-2 . TRBV6-6 . TGTGCCAGCAGGCCTAGACTAGGTAACACCGGGGAGCTGTTTTTT CASRPRLGNTGELFF
TRBJ2-7 . TRBV19 . TGTGCCAGTAGTATAGATCGCGGGCAGTCCTACGAGCAGTACTTC CASSIDRGQSYEQYF
TRBJ2-7 . TRBV18 . TGTGCCAGCTCACCACGTCGGGCAGGGTCCTTAGTCAACGAGCAGTACTTC CASSPRRAGSLVNEQYF
TRBJ2-1 . TRBV7-9 TRBD2 TGTGCCAGCAGCTTAGGAGGACTAGCGGGAGGAAACTACAATGAGCAGTTCTTC CASSLGGLAGGNYNEQFF
TRBJ1-1 . TRBV18 . TGTGCCAGCTCACCACTTACAGGCTCGGCCTTGAACACTGAAGCTTTCTTT CASSPLTGSALNTEAFF
TRBJ2-7 . TRBV6-5 . TGTGCCAGCAGGCCCAGATTGGGAGCGGTGGACGAGCAGTACTTC CASRPRLGAVDEQYF
TRBJ2-2 . TRBV11-2 TRBD2 TGTGCCAGCAGCTCCTCGCGCGGGAGGAACACCGGGGAGCTGTTTTTT CASSSSRGRNTGELFF
TRBJ2-7 . TRBV5-1 . TGCGCCAGCAGCTTGGCGGGCGAGAACTCCTACGAGCAGTACTTC CASSLAGENSYEQYF
TRBJ2-1 . TRBV10-1 . TGCGCCAGCCGGGACGGCCTCTACAATGAGCAGTTCTTC CASRDGLYNEQFF
TRBJ2-3 . TRBV27 . TGTGCCAGCAGTTTGTATAAACCCTTCACAGATACGCAGTATTTT CASSLYKPFTDTQYF
TRBJ2-1 . TRBV11-3 TRBD1 TGTGCCAGCAGCCGCGGGACAGGGGGCTCCTACAATGAGCAGTTCTTC CASSRGTGGSYNEQFF
TRBJ1-2 . TRBV11-2 TRBD1 TGTGCCAGCAGACCGCCTGGACAGGCCGGGCGCTACACCTTC CASRPPGQAGRYTF
TRBJ1-4 . TRBV18 . TGTGCCAGCTCACCATCCCAGGGAACTAATGAAAAACTGTTTTTT CASSPSQGTNEKLFF
TRBJ2-7 . TRBV5-1 TRBD1 TGCGCCAGCAGCCCTGGGGACAGATACTACGAGCAGTACTTC CASSPGDRYYEQYF
TRBJ2-5 . TRBV7-3 . TGTGCCAGCAGCCCCAACAGAGGAGAGACCCAGTACTTC CASSPNRGETQYF
TRBJ2-5 . TRBV25-1 TRBD2 TGTGCCAGCAGTGCCCTAGCGGGAGGGCAAGAGACCCAGTACTTC CASSALAGGQETQYF
TRBJ2-2 . TRBV7-3 TRBD1 TGTGCCAGCAGCTTAAGGTCAGGGGACAGGGGCACCGGGGAGCTGTTTTTT CASSLRSGDRGTGELFF
TRBJ2-1 . TRBV19 . TGTGCCAGTAGTACAGTCTTTTGGGACAATGAGCAGTTCTTC CASSTVFWDNEQFF
TRBJ2-7 . TRBV7-2 . TGTGCCAGCAGCGACCTGGGTGCGGTCTCCTACGAGCAGTACTTC CASSDLGAVSYEQYF
TRBJ2-3 . TRBV5-3 . TGTGCCAGAAGCTGGTCCCGGGACAAGTCTGCTACGCAGTATTTT CARSWSRDKSATQYF
TRBJ2-4 . TRBV6-1 TRBD2 TGTGCCAGCGAACGGGGGGGGGCAGCCAAAAACATTCAGTACTTC CASERGGAAKNIQYF
TRBJ1-1 . TRBV6-5 . TGTGCCAGCAGTCCCGACCGGTCGATGAACACTGAAGCTTTCTTT CASSPDRSMNTEAFF
TRBJ2-7 . TRBV19 TRBD2 TGTGCCAGTAGTATGTTCGGGCTAGCGGGAGGAACCCCCGGCGAGCAGTACTTC CASSMFGLAGGTPGEQYF
TRBJ2-1 . TRBV19 TRBD2 TGTGCCAGTACCCCAGGGGTAGCGGGAGACGCTGAGCAGTTCTTC CASTPGVAGDAEQFF
TRBJ1-3 few TRBV19 . TGTGCCAGTAGTATGTCGAACAGCCTTGGAAACACCATATATTTT CASSMSNSLGNTIYF
TRBJ2-1 once TRBV28 TRBD2 TGTGCCACCTACCAGGGACTAGCGACTTACTCCTACAATGAGCAGTTCTTC CATYQGLATYSYNEQFF
TRBJ2-7 . TRBV12-5 TRBD2 TGTGCTAGTGGTTTGTGGCTAGCGGGAGGGCCGCCCGAGCAGTACTTC CASGLWLAGGPPEQYF
TRBJ1-5 . TRBV6-5 TRBD1 TGTGCCAGCAGCAAACAGGGGGGTGATCAGCCCCAGCATTTT CASSKQGGDQPQHF
TRBJ1-2 . TRBV4-2 . TGTGCCAGCAGCCAGGGGGTAGGGCAGAACTATGGCTACACCTTC CASSQGVGQNYGYTF
TRBJ2-7 once TRBV18 . TGTGCCAGCTCACCTCGGGGGAGTTTCAACGAGCAGTACTTC CASSPRGSFNEQYF
TRBJ2-1 . TRBV15 TRBD2 TGTGCCACCAGGGTAGCGGGAAGGCCGGGGGAGTTCTTC CATRVAGRPGEFF
TRBJ2-1 . TRBV10-3 . TGTGCCATCAAACGCGCCTACAATGAGCAGTTCTTC CAIKRAYNEQFF
TRBJ2-6 . TRBV10-3 TRBD2 TGTGCCATCAGTGAGGCGGGGGCTGGGGCCAACGTCCTGACTTTC CAISEAGAGANVLTF
TRBJ1-3 once TRBV18 . TGTGCCAGCTCCGCCGGGCAGCCCAGCTCTGGAAACACCATATATTTT CASSAGQPSSGNTIYF
TRBJ2-5 . TRBV29-1 TRBD1 TGCAGCGGTGCAACAGGGGCTGGACGAGAGACCCAGTACTTC CSGATGAGRETQYF
TRBJ1-1 once TRBV7-9 TRBD1 TGTGCCAGCAGCGACAGGGGTGACGCTGAAGCTTTCTTT CASSDRGDAEAFF
TRBJ2-7 . TRBV21-1 . TGTGCCAGCAGCCCAGCTCCGACAGGGTTCGAGCAGTACTTC CASSPAPTGFEQYF
TRBJ1-4 once TRBV19 . TGTGCCAGTAGACCCGACAGAAGTGATGAAAAACTGTTTTTT CASRPDRSDEKLFF
TRBJ2-7 . TRBV6-4 . TGTGCCAGCAACTTCTCCCACGAGCAGTACTTC CASNFSHEQYF